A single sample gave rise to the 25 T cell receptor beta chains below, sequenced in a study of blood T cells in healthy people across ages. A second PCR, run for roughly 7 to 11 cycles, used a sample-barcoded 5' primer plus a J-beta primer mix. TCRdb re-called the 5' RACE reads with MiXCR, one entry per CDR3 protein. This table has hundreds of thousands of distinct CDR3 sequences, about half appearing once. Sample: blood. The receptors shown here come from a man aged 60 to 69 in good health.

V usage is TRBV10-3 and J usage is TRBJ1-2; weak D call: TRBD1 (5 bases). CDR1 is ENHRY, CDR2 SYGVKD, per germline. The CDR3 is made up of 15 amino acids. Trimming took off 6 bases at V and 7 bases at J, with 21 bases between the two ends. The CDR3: CAISPLRGRGGGYTF. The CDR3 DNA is TGTGCCATCAGCCCACTCCGGGGCCGGGGAGGTGGCTACACCTTC.

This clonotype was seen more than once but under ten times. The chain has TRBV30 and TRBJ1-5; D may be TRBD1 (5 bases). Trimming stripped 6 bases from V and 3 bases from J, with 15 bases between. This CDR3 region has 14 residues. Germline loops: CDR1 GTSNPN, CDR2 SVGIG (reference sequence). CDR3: CACASGALNQPQHF. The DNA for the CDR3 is TGTGCCTGTGCCTCCGGGGCCCTCAATCAGCCCCAGCATTTT.

This chain's CDR3 is CASSQVTGSGGYTF. The CDR3 bases are TGTGCCAGCAGCCAAGTTACGGGATCTGGTGGCTACACCTTC. This chain links TRBV3-1 with TRBJ1-2; D remains unclear. Trimming pared 1 base from V and 7 bases from J, leaving 13 bases between. The V gene's germline CDR1 is LGHDT and CDR2 YNNKEL (reference sequence). This CDR3 region has 14 residues.

The CDR3 protein is CSASPGLFYEQYF. The DNA of the CDR3 is TGCAGTGCGTCGCCTGGACTGTTCTACGAGCAGTACTTC. The rearrangement links TRBV20-1 to TRBJ2-7; the D gene is possibly TRBD2 (5 bases). In germline, CDR1 is DFQATT, CDR2 SNEGSKA (reference sequence). V gave up 6 bases and J gave up 3 bases, with 15 bases separating them. The CDR3 length is 13 residues.

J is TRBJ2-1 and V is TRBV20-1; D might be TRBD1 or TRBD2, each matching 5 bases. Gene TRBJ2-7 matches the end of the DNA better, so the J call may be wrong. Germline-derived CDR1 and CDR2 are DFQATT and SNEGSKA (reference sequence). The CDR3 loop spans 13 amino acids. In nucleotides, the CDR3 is TGCAGTGCTAGAGCCGGGACCTACAATGAGCAGTACTTC. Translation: CSARAGTYNEQYF.

CDR3 residues: CASSLDRVKETQYF. In nucleotides, the CDR3 is TGTGCCAGCAGCTTGGACAGAGTAAAAGAGACCCAGTACTTC. The V call is TRBV11-3, the J call TRBJ2-5; TRBD1 might be the D (6 bases). Trimming shortened V by 3 bases and J by 3 bases, and 11 bases separated the two germline ends. From germline, CDR1 is SGHNT and CDR2 YENEEA. CDR3 length equals 14 residues. The complete variable domain, with remaining parts taken from reference TRBV11-3 and TRBJ2-5, reads EAGVVQSPRYKIIEKKQPVAFWCNPISGHNTLYWYLQNLGQGPELLIRYENEEAVDDSQLPKDRFSAERLKGVDSTLKIQPAELGDSAVYLCASSLDRVKETQYFGPGTRLLVL.

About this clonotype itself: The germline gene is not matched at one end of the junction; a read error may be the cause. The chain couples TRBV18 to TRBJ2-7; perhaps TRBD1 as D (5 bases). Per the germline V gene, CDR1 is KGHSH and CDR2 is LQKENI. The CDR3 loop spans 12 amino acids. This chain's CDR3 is CASAPIQGEQYF. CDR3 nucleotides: TGTGCCAGCGCACCAATCCAGGGCGAGCAGTACTTC.

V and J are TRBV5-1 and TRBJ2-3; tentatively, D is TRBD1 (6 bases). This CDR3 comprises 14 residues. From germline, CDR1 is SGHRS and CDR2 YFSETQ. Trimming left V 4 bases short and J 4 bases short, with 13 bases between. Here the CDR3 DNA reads TGCGCCAGCAGCACCGACAGGTCTTCAGATACGCAGTATTTT. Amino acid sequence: CASSTDRSSDTQYF.

The CDR3 DNA reads as TGCAGTGCCCCGAGAGGGAGACTAGCGGAGGAATTAGGAGCCAAAAACATTCAGTACTTC. As protein: CSAPRGRLAEELGAKNIQYF. V is TRBV20-1 and J is TRBJ2-4; 9 positions match TRBD2. V lost 6 bases to trimming and J lost 0 bases; unmatched junction nucleotides: 21. This CDR3 is 20 amino acids long. In germline, CDR1 is DFQATT, CDR2 SNEGSKA (reference sequence).

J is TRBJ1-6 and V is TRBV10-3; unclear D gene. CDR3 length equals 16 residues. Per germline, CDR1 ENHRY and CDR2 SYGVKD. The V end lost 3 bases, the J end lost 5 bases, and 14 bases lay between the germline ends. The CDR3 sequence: CAISERTGRNNSPLHF. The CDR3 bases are TGTGCCATCAGTGAACGGACGGGCCGAAATAATTCACCCCTCCACTTT.

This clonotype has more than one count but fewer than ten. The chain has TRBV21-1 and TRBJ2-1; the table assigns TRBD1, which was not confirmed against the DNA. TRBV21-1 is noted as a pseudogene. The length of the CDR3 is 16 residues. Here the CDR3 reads CASSKAITGGYNEQFF. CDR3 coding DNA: TGTGCCAGCAGCAAAGCGATCACAGGAGGCTACAATGAGCAGTTCTTC.

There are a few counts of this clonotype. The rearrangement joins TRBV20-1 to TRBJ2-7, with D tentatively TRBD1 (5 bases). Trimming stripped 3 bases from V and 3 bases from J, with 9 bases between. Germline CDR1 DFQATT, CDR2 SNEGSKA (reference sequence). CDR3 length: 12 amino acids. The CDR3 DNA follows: TGCAGTGCTAGCTCAGGGATCTACGAGCAGTACTTC. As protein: CSASSGIYEQYF.

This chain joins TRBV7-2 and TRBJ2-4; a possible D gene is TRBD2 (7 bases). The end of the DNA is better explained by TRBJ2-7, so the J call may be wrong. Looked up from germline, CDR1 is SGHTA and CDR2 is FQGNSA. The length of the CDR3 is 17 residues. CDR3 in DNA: TGTGCCAGCAGCTTGGCTCTACTGGGGGGGGCCCAATACGAGCAGTACTTC. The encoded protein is CASSLALLGGAQYEQYF.

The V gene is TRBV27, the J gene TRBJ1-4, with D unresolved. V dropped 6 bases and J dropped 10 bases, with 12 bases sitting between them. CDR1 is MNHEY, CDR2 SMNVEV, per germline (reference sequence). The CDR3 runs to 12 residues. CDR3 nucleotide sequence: TGTGCCAGCAGCCCCACAGTCGGAAAACTGTTTTTT. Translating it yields CASSPTVGKLFF.

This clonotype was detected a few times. The CDR3 DNA reads TGCGCCAGCAGCCGGGGTGGGAGGAATGAGCAGTTCTTC. Its translation: CASSRGGRNEQFF. The chain combines TRBV4-3 with TRBJ2-1, with a weak D call TRBD2 (6 bases). V lost 4 bases and J lost 7, with 11 bases in between. The CDR3 extends over 13 amino acids. Looked up from germline, CDR1 is LGHNA and CDR2 is YSLEER.

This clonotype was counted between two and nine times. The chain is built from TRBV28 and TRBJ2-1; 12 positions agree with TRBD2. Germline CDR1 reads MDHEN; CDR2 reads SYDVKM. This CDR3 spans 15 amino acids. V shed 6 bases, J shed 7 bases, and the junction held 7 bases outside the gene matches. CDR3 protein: CASSPTSGSRNEQFF. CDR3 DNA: TGTGCCAGCAGCCCGACTAGCGGGAGTAGGAATGAGCAGTTCTTC.

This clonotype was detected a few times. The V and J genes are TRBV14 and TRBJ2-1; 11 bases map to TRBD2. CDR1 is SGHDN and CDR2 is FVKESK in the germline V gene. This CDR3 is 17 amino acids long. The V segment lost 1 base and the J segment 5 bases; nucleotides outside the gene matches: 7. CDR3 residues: CASSQVEGLAAHNEQFF. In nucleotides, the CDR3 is TGTGCCAGCAGCCAAGTCGAGGGACTAGCGGCCCACAATGAGCAGTTCTTC.

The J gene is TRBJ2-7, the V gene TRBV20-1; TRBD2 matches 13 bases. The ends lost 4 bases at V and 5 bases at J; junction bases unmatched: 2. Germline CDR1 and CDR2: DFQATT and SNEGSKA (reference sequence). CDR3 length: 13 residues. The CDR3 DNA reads TGCAGTGCTACCGGACTAGCGGGAGACGAGCAGTACTTC. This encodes CSATGLAGDEQYF.

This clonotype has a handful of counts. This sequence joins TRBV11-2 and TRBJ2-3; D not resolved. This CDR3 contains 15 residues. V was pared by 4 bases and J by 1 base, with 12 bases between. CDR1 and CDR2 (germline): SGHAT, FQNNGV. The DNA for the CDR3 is TGTGCCAGCAGCTCGTGGTTGCAGGGCACAGATACGCAGTATTTT. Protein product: CASSSWLQGTDTQYF.

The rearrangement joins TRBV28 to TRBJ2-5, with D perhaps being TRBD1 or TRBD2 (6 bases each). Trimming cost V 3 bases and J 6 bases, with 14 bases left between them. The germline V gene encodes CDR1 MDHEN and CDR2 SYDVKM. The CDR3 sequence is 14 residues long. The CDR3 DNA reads TGTGCCAGCAGTTTGGGAGGCAGGGGACAGACCCAGTACTTC. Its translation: CASSLGGRGQTQYF.

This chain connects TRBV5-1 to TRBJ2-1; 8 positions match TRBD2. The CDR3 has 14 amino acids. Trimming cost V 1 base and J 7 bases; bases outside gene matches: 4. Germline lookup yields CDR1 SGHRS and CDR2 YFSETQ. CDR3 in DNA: TGCGCCAGCAGCTTGACGGGAGGGGGGAATGAGCAGTTCTTC. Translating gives CASSLTGGGNEQFF.

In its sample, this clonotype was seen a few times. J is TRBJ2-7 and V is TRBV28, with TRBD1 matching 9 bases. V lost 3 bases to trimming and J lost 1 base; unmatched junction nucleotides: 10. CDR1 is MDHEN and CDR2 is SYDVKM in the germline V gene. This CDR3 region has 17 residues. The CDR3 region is CASSFLVFGTGSYEQYF. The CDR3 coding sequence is TGTGCCAGCAGTTTCTTAGTTTTCGGGACAGGGTCCTACGAGCAGTACTTC.

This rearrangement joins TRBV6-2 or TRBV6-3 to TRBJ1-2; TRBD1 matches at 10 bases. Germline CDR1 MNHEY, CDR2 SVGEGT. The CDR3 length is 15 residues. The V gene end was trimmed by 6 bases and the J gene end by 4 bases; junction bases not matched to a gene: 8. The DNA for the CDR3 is TGTGCCAGCAGAGGCTCGGGACAGGGGCCCTATGGCTACACCTTC. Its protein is CASRGSGQGPYGYTF.

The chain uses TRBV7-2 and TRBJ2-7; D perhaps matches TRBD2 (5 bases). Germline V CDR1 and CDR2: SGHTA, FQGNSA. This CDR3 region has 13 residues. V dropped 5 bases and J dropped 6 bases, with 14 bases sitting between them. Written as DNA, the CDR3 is TGTGCCAGCAGCCTCGGGTTCGAGGGCGAGCAGTACTTC. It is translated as CASSLGFEGEQYF.

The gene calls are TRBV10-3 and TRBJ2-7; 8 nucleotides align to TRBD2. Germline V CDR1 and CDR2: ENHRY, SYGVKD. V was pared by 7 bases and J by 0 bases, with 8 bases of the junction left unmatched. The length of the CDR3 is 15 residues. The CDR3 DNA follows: TGTGCCATCAAGGAGCGGGGGCCATCCTCCTACGAGCAGTACTTC. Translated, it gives CAIKERGPSSYEQYF.